This T cell receptor beta chain is from a study of T cells in Graves' hyperthyroidism and ophthalmopathy. Study in general: Blood was drawn when the patient was first diagnosed and still untreated.

Trimming removed 7 bases from V and 10 bases from J, with 17 bases in between. This CDR3 comprises 13 residues. The germline CDR1 and CDR2 sequences are MDHEN and SYDVKM. TCR beta CDR3 sequences were amplified from RNA transcripts. The primer set for the first-round RT-PCR of the TCR CDR3 was HTBI. TCRdb passed the multiplex PCR reads through MiXCR, listing each CDR3 protein once. The sample consists of about 740,000 distinct CDR3 sequences, 12% to 15% of them appearing once. Fresh 10 ml peripheral blood yielded PBMCs. Study results and caveats: Before onset, by a median of approximately 6.2 months, the model predicted ophthalmopathy.

Notes on this clonotype: Antigen: not known.

Input material: blood. This chain connects TRBV28 to TRBJ2-1; perhaps TRBD2 as D (5 bases). The TCR sequence derives from a woman aged 18-29 years with Graves' hyperthyroidism. The CDR3 spells CASTFFAGVEQFF. DNA for the CDR3: TGTGCCAGCACCTTCTTCGCGGGTGTGGAGCAGTTCTTC.